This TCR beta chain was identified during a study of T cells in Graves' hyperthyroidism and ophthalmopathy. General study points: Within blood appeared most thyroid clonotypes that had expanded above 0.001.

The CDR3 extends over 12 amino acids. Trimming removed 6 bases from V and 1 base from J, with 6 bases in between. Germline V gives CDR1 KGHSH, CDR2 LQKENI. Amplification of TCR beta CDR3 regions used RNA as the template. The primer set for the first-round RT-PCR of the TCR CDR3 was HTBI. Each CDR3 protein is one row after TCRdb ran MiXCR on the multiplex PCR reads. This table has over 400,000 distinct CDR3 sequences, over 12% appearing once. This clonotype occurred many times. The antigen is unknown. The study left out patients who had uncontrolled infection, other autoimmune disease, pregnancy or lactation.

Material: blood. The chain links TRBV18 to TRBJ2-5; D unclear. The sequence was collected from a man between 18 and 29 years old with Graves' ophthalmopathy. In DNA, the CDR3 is TGTGCCAGCTCCACCTCCCAAGAGACCCAGTACTTC. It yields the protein CASSTSQETQYF.